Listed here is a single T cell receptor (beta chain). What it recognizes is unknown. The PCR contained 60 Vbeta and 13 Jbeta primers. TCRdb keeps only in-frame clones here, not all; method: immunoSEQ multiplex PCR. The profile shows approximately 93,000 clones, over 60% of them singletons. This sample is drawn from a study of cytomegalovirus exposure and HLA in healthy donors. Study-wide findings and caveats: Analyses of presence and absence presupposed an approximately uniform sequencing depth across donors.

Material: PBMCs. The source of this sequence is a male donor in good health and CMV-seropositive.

This CDR3 reads CAWRGGTGGNQPQHF. CDR3 bases: TGTGCCTGGAGAGGGGGGACAGGGGGCAATCAGCCCCAGCATTTT. The genes are TRBV30 and TRBJ1-5, with 10 bases that match TRBD1. This CDR3 has 15 residues. The ends lost 3 bases at V and 2 bases at J; junction bases unmatched: 4. CDR1 GTSNPN and CDR2 SVGIG come from the germline V gene (reference sequence).